Listed here are 22 T cell receptor beta chains from one sample, sequenced in a study of identical twins. TCRdb ran MiXCR on the 5' RACE reads and lists one entry per CDR3 protein. The table shows some 200,000 distinct CDR3 sequences, with around 6.9% occurring only once. The same specimen was also included in a second study, on yellow fever vaccine responses in identical twins.

The sequenced material came from memory (CD45RO+) T cells sorted from blood. These receptors were taken from a woman under 30 in good health.

This clonotype was seen only a few times. The CDR3 DNA is TGTGCCACCAGGGTGGAATCCGGGGCCAACGTCCTGACTTTC. Its protein product is CATRVESGANVLTF. The chain has TRBV6-1 and TRBJ2-6; D possibly corresponds to TRBD1 (5 bases). V was pared by 10 bases and J by 4 bases, with 14 bases between. CDR1 is MNHNS, CDR2 SASEGT, per germline. The CDR3 sequence is 14 residues long.

This clonotype was found a few times. The V and J genes are TRBV7-9 and TRBJ2-3; 8 nucleotides agree with TRBD1. V trimming: 5 bases; J trimming: 0 bases; junction bases outside the gene matches: 7. The CDR3 has 16 residues. Germline CDR1 and CDR2: SEHNR and FQNEAQ (reference sequence). CDR3 residues: CASSPYGQGSTDTQYF. As DNA, the CDR3 is TGTGCCAGCAGCCCCTATGGACAGGGCAGCACAGATACGCAGTATTTT.

As to this clonotype: A much larger clone sits a single nucleotide away, making a read error possible. CDR3 DNA: TGCGCCAGCAGCTTGGCCACAGCTCTGACAACGCAGTATTTT. This gives the protein CASSLATALTTQYF. The chain combines TRBV5-1 with TRBJ2-3; D ambiguous. The ends were cut back, 0 bases at V and 9 bases at J, with 14 bases in the middle. Germline CDR1 reads SGHRS; CDR2 reads YFSETQ. CDR3 size: 14 residues.

The rearrangement joins TRBV2 to TRBJ2-3; the D gene is possibly TRBD2 (5 bases). CDR1 and CDR2 from the germline V gene are SNHLY and FYNNEI. This CDR3 spans 15 amino acids. V lost 6 bases to trimming and J lost 1 base, with 14 bases between them. CDR3 coding DNA: TGTGCCAGCAGCCTAAGACACGGGGGCACAGATACGCAGTATTTT. Encoded protein: CASSLRHGGTDTQYF.

This clonotype has a count of ten or more. This chain connects TRBV10-3 to TRBJ2-1, with TRBD1 matching 8 bases. V dropped 3 bases and J dropped 8; count of bases not matched to a gene: 6. The CDR3 is made up of 14 amino acids. Germline loops: CDR1 ENHRY, CDR2 SYGVKD. CDR3 residues: CAISDRGRADEQFF. Written as DNA, the CDR3 is TGTGCCATCAGTGACAGGGGGCGGGCCGATGAGCAGTTCTTC.

This clonotype came up many times. V is TRBV12-3 or TRBV12-4 and J is TRBJ1-1; D unresolved. The V end was cut by 0 bases, the J end by 0 bases, with 8 bases between. The length of the CDR3 is 15 residues. CDR3 protein: CASSLAAVMNTEAFF. In DNA form, the CDR3 reads TGTGCCAGCAGTTTAGCGGCGGTCATGAACACTGAAGCTTTCTTT.

There are a few counts of this clonotype. The chain joins TRBV6-4 to TRBJ2-1, with 9 bases fitting TRBD2. The CDR3 runs to 17 residues. Germline assignment: CDR1 MRHNA and CDR2 SNTAGT. Trimming at V came to 4 bases and at J to 6 bases, leaving 13 bases not matched to a gene. The CDR3 nucleotides read TGTGCCAGCAGTGCTTCCCCGACTAGCGGAGGGGTCAATGAGCAGTTCTTC. Translating gives CASSASPTSGGVNEQFF.

There are a few counts of this clonotype. This chain links TRBV7-2 with TRBJ2-3; D gene unclear. Germline loops: CDR1 SGHTA, CDR2 FQGNSA. Trimming removed 3 bases at V and 7 bases at J, with 8 bases between. The CDR3 spans 12 residues. The CDR3 DNA sequence: TGTGCCAGCAGCTTCCAATTAAATACGCAGTATTTT. Amino acid sequence: CASSFQLNTQYF.

This clonotype was seen ten or more times. The V and J genes are TRBV2 and TRBJ1-5, with 7 positions matching TRBD1. Germline assignment: CDR1 SNHLY and CDR2 FYNNEI. V lost 4 bases, J lost 0 bases, and 3 bases stayed unmatched. There are 15 residues in the CDR3. CDR3 residues: CASSGDRYSNQPQHF. DNA of the CDR3: TGTGCCAGCAGTGGGGACAGATATAGCAATCAGCCCCAGCATTTT.

This clonotype was found a few times. V usage is TRBV28 and J usage is TRBJ2-5, with D tentatively TRBD2 (6 bases). The CDR3 consists of 15 residues. The germline V gene encodes CDR1 MDHEN and CDR2 SYDVKM. The V gene lost 5 bases and the J gene lost 3 bases, with 16 bases spanning the gap. In DNA, the CDR3 is TGTGCCAGCAGTGTCCATGAGGGAGGTAAAGAGACCCAGTACTTC. Its protein is CASSVHEGGKETQYF.

This chain connects TRBV25-1 to TRBJ2-2, with 7 bases fitting TRBD1. Germline CDR1 MGHDK, CDR2 SYGVNS. The CDR3 covers 21 residues. V shed 1 base, J shed 5 bases, and the junction held 22 bases outside the gene matches. The CDR3 spells CASSEFSRQGTPHPETGELFF. CDR3 coding DNA: TGTGCCAGCAGTGAATTCTCTAGACAGGGCACACCGCATCCCGAGACCGGGGAGCTGTTTTTT.

This clonotype came up a few times. The genes are TRBV20-1 and TRBJ2-1; the match to TRBD2 covers 10 bases. V lost 4 bases and J lost 6; bases outside the gene matches: 12. The CDR3 runs to 16 residues. CDR1 DFQATT and CDR2 SNEGSKA come from the germline V gene (reference sequence). The CDR3 loop is CSATHPGLAVSNEQFF. CDR3 DNA sequence: TGCAGTGCTACTCATCCCGGACTAGCGGTATCCAATGAGCAGTTCTTC.

The rearrangement links TRBV24-1 to TRBJ2-3; the D gene could be TRBD1 or TRBD2 (5 bases each). The CDR3 runs to 14 residues. The ends were cut back, 5 bases at V and 2 bases at J, with 10 bases in the middle. CDR1 and CDR2 from the germline V gene are KGHDR and SFDVKD. The CDR3 nucleotides are TGTGCCACCAGTGTTGGGACGGCCACAGATACGCAGTATTTT. Protein product: CATSVGTATDTQYF.

This clonotype came up many times. The chain has TRBV5-6 and TRBJ2-2, with a weak D call TRBD1 (5 bases). V was clipped by 3 bases and J by 1 base, with 19 bases between them. Looked up from germline, CDR1 is SGHDT and CDR2 is YYEEEE. This CDR3 region has 18 residues. Written as DNA, the CDR3 is TGTGCCAGCAGCTCGGAGATGTCAGGGTCGTTGAACACCGGGGAGCTGTTTTTT. This translates into CASSSEMSGSLNTGELFF.

In this sample, this clonotype turned up many times. The rearrangement links TRBV7-9 to TRBJ1-4; D call uncertain. Trimming left V 3 bases short and J 3 bases short, with 8 bases between. The V gene's germline CDR1 is SEHNR and CDR2 FQNEAQ (reference sequence). The CDR3 runs 14 residues. This CDR3 is CASSFEGPNEKLFF. The CDR3 bases are TGTGCCAGCAGCTTCGAGGGTCCTAATGAAAAACTGTTTTTT.

This clonotype was seen at least ten times. The rearrangement joins TRBV28 to TRBJ2-2; possibly TRBD2 for D (6 bases). V dropped 6 bases and J dropped 4 bases, with 9 bases sitting between them. Germline assignment: CDR1 MDHEN and CDR2 SYDVKM. The CDR3 extends over 13 amino acids. The CDR3: CASRRRGTGELFF. In DNA form, the CDR3 reads TGTGCCAGCAGGAGGAGGGGCACCGGGGAGCTGTTTTTT.

The chain has TRBV20-1 and TRBJ2-3; D might be TRBD1 (6 bases). The germline CDR1 and CDR2 sequences are DFQATT and SNEGSKA (reference sequence). Trimming removed 3 bases at V and 0 bases at J, with 16 bases between. The CDR3 contains 16 residues. In DNA, the CDR3 is TGCAGTGCTAGGGTTTATTCAGGGGCAAGCACAGATACGCAGTATTTT. Translated, it gives CSARVYSGASTDTQYF.

The chain uses TRBV30 and TRBJ2-7; 8 positions match TRBD1. With 2 bases clipped from V and 7 bases from J, the junction kept 10 bases outside the gene matches. This CDR3 contains 14 residues. CDR1 and CDR2 (germline): GTSNPN, SVGIG (reference sequence). Written as DNA, the CDR3 is TGTGCCTGGAGTACGGTCAGGGGGCAGAGTGAGCAGTACTTC. This gives the protein CAWSTVRGQSEQYF. Full variable domain (remainder filled in from reference TRBV30 and TRBJ2-7): SQTIHQWPATLVQPVGSPLSLECTVEGTSNPNLYWYRQAAGRGLQLLFYSVGIGQISSEVPQNLSASRPQDRQFILSSKKLLLSDSGFYLCAWSTVRGQSEQYFGPGTRLTVT.

The table lists this clonotype with a few counts. The rearrangement links TRBV7-2 to TRBJ2-7; D possibly corresponds to TRBD2 (7 bases). Germline CDR1 SGHTA, CDR2 FQGNSA. Trimming took 1 base from V and 7 from J, leaving 14 bases between them. The CDR3 runs 14 residues. CDR3 sequence reads: CASSLGAGAGEQYF. CDR3 coding DNA: TGTGCCAGCAGCTTAGGTGCGGGGGCGGGAGAGCAGTACTTC.

Many counts were recorded for this clonotype. The chain uses TRBV3-1 and TRBJ2-7, with D possibly matching TRBD1 (6 bases). The germline gives CDR1 LGHDT, CDR2 YNNKEL (reference sequence). Trimming cost V 3 bases and J 6 bases, with 18 bases left between them. This CDR3 spans 15 amino acids. CDR3 loop: CASSHGDRQGGEQYF. The CDR3 DNA follows: TGTGCCAGCAGCCATGGGGACCGTCAAGGGGGCGAGCAGTACTTC.

This clonotype has only a few counts. This sequence joins TRBV7-6 and TRBJ2-1; TRBD1 is a possible D gene (6 bases). Between the trimmed V and J ends, which lost 1 base and 7 bases, there was a span of 11 bases. CDR3 length: 14 residues. Per the germline V gene, CDR1 is SGHVS and CDR2 is FNYEAQ. This CDR3 is CASSLGGQSNEQFF. In DNA form, the CDR3 reads TGTGCCAGCAGCTTAGGGGGGCAAAGTAATGAGCAGTTCTTC. Together with reference TRBV7-6 and TRBJ2-1, the CDR3 gives the full variable domain: GAGVSQSPRYKVTKRGQDVALRCDPISGHVSLYWYRQALGQGPEFLTYFNYEAQQDKSGLPNDRFSAERPEGSISTLTIQRTEQRDSAMYRCASSLGGQSNEQFFGPGTRLTVL.

V and J are TRBV6-2 or TRBV6-3 and TRBJ2-1; 13 bases agree with TRBD2. Per the germline V gene, CDR1 is MNHEY and CDR2 is SVGEGT. V trimming: 5 bases; J trimming: 7 bases; junction bases outside the gene matches: 11. The CDR3 length is 17 residues. The CDR3 DNA sequence: TGTGCCAGCAGTCCCCGGACTAGCGGGAGAAGCCTTAATGAGCAGTTCTTC. As protein: CASSPRTSGRSLNEQFF.